This T cell receptor (beta chain) was documented in a study of blood T cell repertoires in COVID-19. Study information: COVID-19 samples, acute and convalescent, were from the United States, Italy and Spain. The cDNA or gDNA used as material had been derived from T cells, B-cell-depleted T cells, or PBMCs.

As processed by the authors: From reference gene primer amplification, estimates of nucleated cell counts were derived. Profiled with immunoSEQ multiplex PCR; TCRdb holds only in-frame clones, not every one. That table is the source of V, J and clone size, and D and trimming were worked out from the DNA. Of 240,000 or so clones listed, more than 70% are singletons. The germline CDR1 and CDR2 sequences are SGHVS and FQNEAQ. V shed 3 bases, J shed 6 bases, and the junction held 9 bases outside the gene matches. CDR3 length: 16 residues. V gene TRBV7-8 combines with J gene TRBJ2-7; 12 nucleotides line up with TRBD2. Source material: peripheral blood. This TCR derives from a man aged 80 or over with acute or convalescent COVID-19. The CDR3 bases are TGTGCCAGCAGCTTTAACGGACTAGCGGGAATAGTCGAGCAGTACTTC. Encoded protein: CASSFNGLAGIVEQYF.